Sequencing of this TCR beta chain was carried out in a study of T cell responses to AZD1222 COVID-19 vaccine. V lost 6 bases, J lost 2 bases, and 13 bases lay in between. The CDR3 has 14 amino acids. Germline V gene data show CDR1 as KGHSH and CDR2 as LQKENI. Only in-frame clones appear in the TCRdb table, and some are missing; sequencing was by immunoSEQ multiplex PCR. The table records approximately 150,000 clones, roughly 88% of them present only once. The chain combines TRBV18 with TRBJ1-1; D gene unclear. The specimen comprised peripheral blood, sampled 28 days after the second dose of the MenACWY control vaccine. The sequence came from an adult who received the MenACWY meningococcal vaccine as a control. The CDR3 sequence is CASSFSGANTEAFF. CDR3 nucleotides: TGTGCCAGCTCGTTTTCGGGTGCAAACACTGAAGCTTTCTTT.